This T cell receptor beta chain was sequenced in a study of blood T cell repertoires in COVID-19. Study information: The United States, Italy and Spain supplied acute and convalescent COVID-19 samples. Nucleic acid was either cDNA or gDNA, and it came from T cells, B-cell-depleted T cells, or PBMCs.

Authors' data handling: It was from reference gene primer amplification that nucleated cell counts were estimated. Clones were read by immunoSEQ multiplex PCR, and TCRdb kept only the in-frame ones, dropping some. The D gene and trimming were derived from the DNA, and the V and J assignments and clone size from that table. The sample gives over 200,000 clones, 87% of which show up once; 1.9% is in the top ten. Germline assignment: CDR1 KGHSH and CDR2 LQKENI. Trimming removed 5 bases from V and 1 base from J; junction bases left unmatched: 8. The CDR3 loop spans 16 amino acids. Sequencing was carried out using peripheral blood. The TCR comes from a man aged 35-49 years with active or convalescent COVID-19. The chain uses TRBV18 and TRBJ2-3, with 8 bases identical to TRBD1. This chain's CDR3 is CASSADGTGRTDTQYF. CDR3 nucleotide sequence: TGTGCCAGCTCAGCAGACGGGACAGGTCGCACAGATACGCAGTATTTT.